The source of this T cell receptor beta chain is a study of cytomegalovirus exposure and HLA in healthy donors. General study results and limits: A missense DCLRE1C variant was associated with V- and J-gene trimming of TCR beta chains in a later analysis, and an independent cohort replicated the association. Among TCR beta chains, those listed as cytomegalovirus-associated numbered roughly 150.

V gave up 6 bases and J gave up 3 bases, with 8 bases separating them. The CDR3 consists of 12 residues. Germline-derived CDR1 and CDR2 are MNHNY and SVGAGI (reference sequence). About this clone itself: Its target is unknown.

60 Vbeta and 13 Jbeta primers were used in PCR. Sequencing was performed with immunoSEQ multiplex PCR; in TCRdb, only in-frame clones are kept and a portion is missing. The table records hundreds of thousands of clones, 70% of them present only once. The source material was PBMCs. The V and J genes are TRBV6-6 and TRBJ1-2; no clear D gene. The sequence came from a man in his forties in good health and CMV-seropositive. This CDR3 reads CASSWRDYGYTF. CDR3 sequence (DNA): TGTGCCAGCAGCTGGAGGGACTATGGCTACACCTTC.